A single T cell receptor (beta chain) is shown here with its context. The clone's antigen remains unknown. The record has no base qualities; no much larger clone is one base away. This entry belongs to a study of blood T cell repertoires in COVID-19 (TCRdb year 2020). Study-wide context: Samples from collaborators originated in the United States, Italy and Spain and spanned both the acute and convalescent phases of COVID-19. The prospective study material was composed of cDNA or gDNA derived from T cells, B-cell-depleted T cells, or PBMCs. Subjects who had been exposed to COVID-19, were actively infected with it, or had recovered from it provided the deeply sampled blood TCRbeta repertoires that made up the dataset. The repertoires were released in a freely available public database intended as a resource for research on the immune response to SARS-CoV-2. The samples were drawn from two sources: the first 160 participants of the ongoing ImmuneRACE study, and some 1,300 subjects contributed by 6 global collaborators. Sample metadata almost always included a de-identified subject ID, COVID-19 status, age in years and sex. Where available, HLA class I and class II types were taken from metadata supplied by the sample provider and were not determined by assay-based typing. The paper as a whole reports these results and caveats: The amount of clinical and demographic metadata varied by source and participant and was provided uncurated.

One collaborating source in Seattle enrolled patients during active infection and followed them longitudinally through the course of disease. Each collaborating institution followed its own protocols to collect whole blood in K2EDTA tubes. For TCRbeta analysis, collaborators shipped samples as frozen whole blood, isolated PBMCs, or DNA extracted from either of those sample types. The CDR3 holds 16 amino acids from the cysteine to the phenylalanine. Only CDR3 DNA is held: 48 bases, read in frame from base 1. CDR1 and CDR2 (PRHDT, FYEKMQ) derive from the germline V gene (reference sequence). V is cut back by 4 bases and J by 5 bases, with 5 bases in the junction unmatched. TCRbeta CDR3 regions were amplified from genomic DNA by means of the immunoSEQ Assay, a bias-controlled multiplex PCR. Per the original workflow: The number of nucleated cells in each sample was estimated by amplification of reference gene primers within the assay. To quantify the absolute abundance of each unique TCRbeta CDR3 rearrangement, sequence reads were collapsed and filtered. For each sample, productive Simpson clonality was calculated by taking the square root of Simpson's diversity index across productive rearrangements. This immuneACCESS table, as held by TCRdb, lists in-frame sequences with V and J called but not all clones. Of the missing ones, under half trace to an unresolved V gene in checked studies; the others have no known cause. V and J calls and clone size come straight from that table; D and trimming were deduced from the DNA. The sample yields 350,000 or so clones; more than 70% were counted once. 3.5% to 4% of the sample comes from the top ten.

Sequencing input: peripheral blood. Here the chain combines TRBV13 and TRBJ2-2; 12 bases in between match TRBD1. This TCR came from a woman aged 55-70 years with COVID-19, enrolled during active disease. The bases read TGTGCCAGCAGCTGGGGACAGGGGGCAAGTACCGGGGAGCTGTTTTTT. The encoded protein is CASSWGQGASTGELFF.